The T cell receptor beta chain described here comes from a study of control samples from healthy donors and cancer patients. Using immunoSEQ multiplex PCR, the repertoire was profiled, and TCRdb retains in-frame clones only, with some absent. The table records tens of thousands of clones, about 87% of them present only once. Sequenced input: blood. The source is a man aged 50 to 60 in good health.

CDR3 sequence (DNA): TGTGCCAGCAGCGTAGGACTAGCGGGGGGAGATACGCAGTATTTT. Encoded protein: CASSVGLAGGDTQYF. The rearrangement uses TRBV9 and TRBJ2-3, with TRBD2 identical over 13 bases. The CDR3 is made up of 15 amino acids. Trimming at V came to 0 bases and at J to 5 bases, leaving 0 bases not matched to a gene. Germline V gives CDR1 SGDLS, CDR2 YYNGEE.